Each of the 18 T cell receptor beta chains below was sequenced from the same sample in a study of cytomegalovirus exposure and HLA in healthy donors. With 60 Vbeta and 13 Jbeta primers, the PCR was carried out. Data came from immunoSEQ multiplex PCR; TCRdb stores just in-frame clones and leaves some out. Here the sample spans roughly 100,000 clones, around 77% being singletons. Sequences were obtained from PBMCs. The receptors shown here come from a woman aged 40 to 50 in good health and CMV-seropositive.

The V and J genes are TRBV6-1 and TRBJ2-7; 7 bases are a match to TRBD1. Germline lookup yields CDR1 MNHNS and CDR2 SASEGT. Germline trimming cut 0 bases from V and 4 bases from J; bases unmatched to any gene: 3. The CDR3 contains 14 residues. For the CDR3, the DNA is TGTGCCAGCAGTGAAGCGGGGACAGCTTACGAGCAGTACTTC. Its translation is CASSEAGTAYEQYF.

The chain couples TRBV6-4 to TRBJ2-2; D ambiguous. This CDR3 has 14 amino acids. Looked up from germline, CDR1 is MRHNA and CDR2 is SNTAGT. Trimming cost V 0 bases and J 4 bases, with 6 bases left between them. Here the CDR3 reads CASSDSESTGELFF. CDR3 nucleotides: TGTGCCAGCAGTGACTCGGAGAGCACCGGGGAGCTGTTTTTT.

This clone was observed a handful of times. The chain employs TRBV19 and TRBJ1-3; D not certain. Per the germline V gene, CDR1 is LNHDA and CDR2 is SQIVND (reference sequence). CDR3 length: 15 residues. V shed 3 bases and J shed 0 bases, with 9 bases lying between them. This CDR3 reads CASSIWPPSGNTIYF. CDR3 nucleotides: TGTGCCAGTAGTATTTGGCCACCCTCTGGAAACACCATATATTTT.

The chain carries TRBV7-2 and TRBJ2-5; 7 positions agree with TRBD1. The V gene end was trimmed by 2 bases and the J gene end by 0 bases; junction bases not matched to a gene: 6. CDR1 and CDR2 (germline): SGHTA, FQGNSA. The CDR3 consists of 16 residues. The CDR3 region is CASSLLGTVHQETQYF. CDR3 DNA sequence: TGTGCCAGCAGCTTACTTGGGACAGTTCACCAAGAGACCCAGTACTTC.

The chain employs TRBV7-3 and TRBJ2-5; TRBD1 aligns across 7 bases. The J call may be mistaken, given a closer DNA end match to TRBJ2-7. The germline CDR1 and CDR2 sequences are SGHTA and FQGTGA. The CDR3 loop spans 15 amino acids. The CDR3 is CASSLLTGSPYEQYF. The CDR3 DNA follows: TGTGCCAGCAGCTTATTGACAGGGAGCCCCTACGAGCAGTACTTC.

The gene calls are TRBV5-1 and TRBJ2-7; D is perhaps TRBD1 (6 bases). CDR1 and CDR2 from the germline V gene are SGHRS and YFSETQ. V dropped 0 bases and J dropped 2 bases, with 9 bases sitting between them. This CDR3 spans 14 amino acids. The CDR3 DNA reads TGCGCCAGCAGCTTGGTCCAGGGGACCTACGAGCAGTACTTC. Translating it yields CASSLVQGTYEQYF.

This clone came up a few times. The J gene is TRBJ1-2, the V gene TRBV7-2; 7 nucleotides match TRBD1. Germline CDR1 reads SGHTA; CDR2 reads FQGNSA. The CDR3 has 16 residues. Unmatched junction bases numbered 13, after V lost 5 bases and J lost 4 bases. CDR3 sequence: CASSLPGTVVFYGYTF. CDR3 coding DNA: TGTGCCAGCAGCCTCCCCGGGACAGTAGTATTCTATGGCTACACCTTC.

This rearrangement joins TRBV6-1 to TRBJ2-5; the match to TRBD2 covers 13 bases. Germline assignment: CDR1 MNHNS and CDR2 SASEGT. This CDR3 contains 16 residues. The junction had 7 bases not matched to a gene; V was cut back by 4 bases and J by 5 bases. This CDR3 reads CASSVGLAGVGETQYF. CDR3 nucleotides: TGTGCCAGCAGTGTTGGACTAGCGGGAGTGGGGGAGACCCAGTACTTC.

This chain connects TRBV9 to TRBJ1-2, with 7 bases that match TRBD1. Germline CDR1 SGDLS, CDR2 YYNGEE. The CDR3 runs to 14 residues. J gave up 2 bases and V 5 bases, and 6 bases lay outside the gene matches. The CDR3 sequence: CASRLAGGNYGYTF. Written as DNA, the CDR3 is TGTGCCAGCAGACTGGCAGGGGGAAACTATGGCTACACCTTC.

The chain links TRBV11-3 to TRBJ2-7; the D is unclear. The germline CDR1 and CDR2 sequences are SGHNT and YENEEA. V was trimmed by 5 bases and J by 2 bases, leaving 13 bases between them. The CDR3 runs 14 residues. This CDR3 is CASSPLTTTYEQYF. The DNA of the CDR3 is TGTGCCAGCAGCCCGCTCACTACCACCTACGAGCAGTACTTC.

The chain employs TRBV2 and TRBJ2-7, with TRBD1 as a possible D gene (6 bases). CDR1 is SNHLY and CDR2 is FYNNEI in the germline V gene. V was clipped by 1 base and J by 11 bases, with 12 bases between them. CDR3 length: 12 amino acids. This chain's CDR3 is CASSEEQGVEYF. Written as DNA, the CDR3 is TGTGCCAGCAGTGAAGAACAGGGTGTAGAGTACTTC.

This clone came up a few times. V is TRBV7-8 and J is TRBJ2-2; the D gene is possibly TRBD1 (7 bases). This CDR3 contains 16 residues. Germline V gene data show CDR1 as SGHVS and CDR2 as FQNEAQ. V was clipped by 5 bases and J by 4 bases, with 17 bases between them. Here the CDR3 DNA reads TGTGCCAGCAGCCCCTATACAGGGGAGGCCACCGGGGAGCTGTTTTTT. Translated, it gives CASSPYTGEATGELFF.

CDR3 DNA sequence: TGTGCCAGCAGCTTAGCGTGGGACGGGAGGCCTACCCAAGAGACCCAGTACTTC. Its translation: CASSLAWDGRPTQETQYF. The V call is TRBV7-8, the J call TRBJ2-5; 7 bases agree with TRBD2. Per germline, CDR1 SGHVS and CDR2 FQNEAQ. The trim removed 0 bases at V and 1 base at J, leaving 11 bases unmatched. The CDR3 is 18 residues long.

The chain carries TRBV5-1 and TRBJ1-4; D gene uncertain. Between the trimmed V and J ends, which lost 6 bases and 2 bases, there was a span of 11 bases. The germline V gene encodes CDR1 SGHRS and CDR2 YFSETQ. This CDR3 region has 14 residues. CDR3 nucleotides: TGCGCCAGCAACCTACCGAAGACTAATGAAAAACTGTTTTTT. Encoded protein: CASNLPKTNEKLFF.

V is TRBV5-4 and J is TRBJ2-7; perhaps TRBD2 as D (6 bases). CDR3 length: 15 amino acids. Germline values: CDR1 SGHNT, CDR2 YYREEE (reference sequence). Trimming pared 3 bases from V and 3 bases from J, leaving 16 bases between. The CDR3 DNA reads TGTGCCAGCAGCTCGCGGGGCCGACCGCTCTACGAGCAGTACTTC. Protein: CASSSRGRPLYEQYF.

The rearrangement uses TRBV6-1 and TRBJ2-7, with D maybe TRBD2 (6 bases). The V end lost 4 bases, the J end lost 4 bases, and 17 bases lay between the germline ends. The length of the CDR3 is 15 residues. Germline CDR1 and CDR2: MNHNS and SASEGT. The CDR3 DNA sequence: TGTGCCAGCAGTGCCCCTGGCGGGGCGTGGTACGAGCAGTACTTC. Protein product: CASSAPGGAWYEQYF.

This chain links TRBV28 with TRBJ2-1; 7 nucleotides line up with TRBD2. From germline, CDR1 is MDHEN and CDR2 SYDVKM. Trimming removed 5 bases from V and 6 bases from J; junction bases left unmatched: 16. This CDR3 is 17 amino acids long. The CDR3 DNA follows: TGTGCCAGCAGTCCGACCCTAGGGGCGGGAGTTATCAATGAGCAGTTCTTC. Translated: CASSPTLGAGVINEQFF.

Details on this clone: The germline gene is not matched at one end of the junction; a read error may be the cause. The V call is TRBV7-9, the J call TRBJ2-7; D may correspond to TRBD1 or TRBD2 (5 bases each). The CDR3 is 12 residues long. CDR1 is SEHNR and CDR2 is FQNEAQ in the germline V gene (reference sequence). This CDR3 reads CSSSLEGYEQYF. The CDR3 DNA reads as TGTTCCAGCAGCTTAGAGGGGTACGAGCAGTACTTC.